Listed here are 30 T cell receptor beta chains from one sample, sequenced in a study of identifying expanded T cells in peripheral blood (dated by TCRdb to 2018 to 2020). The library was produced with the immunoSEQ multiplex PCR assay. Not all clones reach the TCRdb copy of this immuneACCESS table, which keeps in-frame sequences only. Checked studies attribute under half of the gap to unresolved V genes and leave the rest unexplained. The sample data list some 91,000 clones, and approximately 88% of these were observed just once. 4% of the sample is in the top ten clones. Sequenced sample: blood. The source of these receptors is a person between 18 and 69 years old in good health.

This clone came up once. V and J are TRBV5-1 and TRBJ2-2; no reliable D call. Trimming shortened V by 3 bases and J by 4 bases, and 10 bases separated the two germline ends. Germline values: CDR1 SGHRS, CDR2 YFSETQ. CDR3 length: 14 amino acids. CDR3 in DNA: TGCGCCAGCAGCTCAAAGATGAGCACCGGGGAGCTGTTTTTT. It specifies CASSSKMSTGELFF.

The genes are TRBV9 and TRBJ1-1, with D perhaps TRBD1 (5 bases). The CDR3 has 14 amino acids. The ends were cut back, 2 bases at V and 1 base at J, with 9 bases in the middle. Germline CDR1 reads SGDLS; CDR2 reads YYNGEE. This CDR3 reads CASSVHGGNTEAFF. CDR3 DNA sequence: TGTGCCAGCAGCGTGCATGGGGGGAACACTGAAGCTTTCTTT.

The J gene is TRBJ2-1, the V gene TRBV5-4, with D tentatively TRBD2 (5 bases). The CDR3 extends over 12 amino acids. The germline V gene has CDR1 SGHNT and CDR2 YYREEE (reference sequence). Trimming pared 0 bases from V and 13 bases from J, leaving 11 bases between. The CDR3 reads CASSLAGGTQFF. In DNA, the CDR3 is TGTGCCAGCAGCTTGGCAGGAGGAACCCAGTTCTTC. Full variable domain (rest looked up from reference TRBV5-4 and TRBJ2-1): ETGVTQSPTHLIKTRGQQVTLRCSSQSGHNTVSWYQQALGQGPQFIFQYYREEENGRGNFPPRFSGLQFPNYSSELNVNALELDDSALYLCASSLAGGTQFFGPGTRLTVL.

Of note for this clone: At one boundary the junction diverges from the germline segment, which might be a read error. This chain joins TRBV19 and TRBJ2-6; the D is unclear. The CDR3 is 15 amino acids. Germline CDR1 is LNHDA and CDR2 is SQIVND (reference sequence). The chain's CDR3 is CASSSTASGANVLTF. The CDR3 coding sequence is TGTGCCAGTAGTTCAACGGCCTCTGGAGCCAACGTCCTGACTTTC.

CDR3 sequence: CASSPVVNEQFF. CDR3 bases: TGTGCCAGCAGCCCGGTGGTCAATGAGCAGTTCTTC. The chain links TRBV7-8 to TRBJ2-1; the D is unclear. Trimming left V 5 bases short and J 6 bases short, with 8 bases between. CDR1 is SGHVS, CDR2 FQNEAQ, per germline. This CDR3 is built from 12 residues.

Turning to this clone: The junction does not match germline at one end; this may be a read error. The CDR3 region is CASSSRSHEQYF. The CDR3 DNA sequence: TGTGCCAGCAGCTCCAGGTCCCACGAGCAGTACTTC. The J gene is TRBJ2-7, the V gene TRBV5-3; D is ambiguous. TRBV5-3 is an ORF; its function is uncertain. The CDR3 loop spans 12 amino acids.

This clone was counted many times. This chain joins TRBV9 and TRBJ2-7; D could derive from TRBD1 or TRBD2 (5 bases each). CDR1 and CDR2 from the germline V gene are SGDLS and YYNGEE. Deletions cut 7 bases from V and 6 bases from J, with 20 bases between. This CDR3 spans 14 amino acids. The CDR3 region has the DNA TGTGCCAGCGCCCCCTCATGGGGGACGAGCGAGCAGTACTTC. Encoded protein: CASAPSWGTSEQYF.

Concerning this clone: Other DNA sequences from this sample encode an identical CDR3 as well. The J gene is TRBJ1-2, the V gene TRBV9; maybe TRBD1 (5 bases). This CDR3 is 14 amino acids long. V was shortened by 0 bases and J by 1 base, with 7 bases between the two germline ends. CDR1 SGDLS and CDR2 YYNGEE come from the germline V gene. The CDR3 protein is CASSVGGSNYGYTF. The CDR3 bases are TGTGCCAGCAGCGTAGGGGGCAGTAACTATGGCTACACCTTC.

The V and J genes are TRBV4-1 and TRBJ1-2; D unclear. The V gene lost 1 base and the J gene lost 0 bases, with 9 bases spanning the gap. Germline V gene data show CDR1 as MGHRA and CDR2 as YSYEKL. The CDR3 is 15 residues long. The CDR3 region is CASSQVKVANYGYTF. In DNA, the CDR3 is TGCGCCAGCAGCCAAGTAAAGGTAGCTAACTATGGCTACACCTTC.

The V and J genes are TRBV5-5 and TRBJ2-5; 7 nucleotides line up with TRBD2. CDR1 is SGHKS and CDR2 is YYEKEE in the germline V gene (reference sequence). This CDR3 has 14 residues. The trim removed 1 base at V and 5 bases at J, leaving 5 bases unmatched. The CDR3 region is CASSLLQGGETQYF. In DNA form, the CDR3 reads TGTGCCAGCAGCTTGTTGCAGGGAGGGGAGACCCAGTACTTC.

The CDR3, as DNA: TGTGCCAGCAGAGCTAGCCAGCCCCAGCATTTT. Its translation is CASRASQPQHF. This chain links TRBV2 with TRBJ1-5; D gene ambiguous. CDR1 is SNHLY and CDR2 is FYNNEI in the germline V gene. The CDR3 is made up of 11 amino acids. The germline V and J ends were trimmed by 6 bases and 7 bases, with 7 bases remaining between them.

The chain couples TRBV7-3 to TRBJ2-7; D may be TRBD1 (7 bases). The CDR3 is 13 residues long. The ends were cut back, 3 bases at V and 5 bases at J, with 11 bases in the middle. Germline values: CDR1 SGHTA, CDR2 FQGTGA. DNA for the CDR3: TGTGCCAGCAGCTTTGACAGGGAGGACGAGCAGTACTTC. This gives the protein CASSFDREDEQYF.

This clone was seen only a few times. The DNA of the CDR3 is TGTGCCAGCAAGGCGGGGTCCTACAATGAGCAGTTCTTC. Protein: CASKAGSYNEQFF. The chain couples TRBV2 to TRBJ2-1; the D gene is possibly TRBD2 (6 bases). This CDR3 is 13 amino acids long. With 7 bases removed from V and 1 base from J, the gap between germline ends came to 8 bases. Germline CDR1 is SNHLY and CDR2 is FYNNEI.

The rearrangement joins TRBV4-2 to TRBJ1-2; 7 bases match TRBD1. With V trimmed by 0 bases and J by 0 bases, 7 bases remained unmatched. The CDR3 covers 17 residues. CDR1 and CDR2 (germline): LGHNA, YNFKEQ. Here the CDR3 reads CASSQDLRGGSNYGYTF. The CDR3, as DNA: TGTGCCAGCAGCCAAGATCTTAGAGGGGGCTCTAACTATGGCTACACCTTC.

This clone was seen a single time. The CDR3 loop is CASSGSGINYGYTF. CDR3 sequence (DNA): TGTGCCAGCAGTGGGAGTGGAATTAACTATGGCTACACCTTC. The V call is TRBV28, the J call TRBJ1-2; D is uncertain. The CDR3 length is 14 residues. Trimming removed 5 bases from V and 1 base from J, with 11 bases in between. CDR1 is MDHEN and CDR2 is SYDVKM in the germline V gene.

The J gene is TRBJ1-5, the V gene TRBV7-6, with TRBD1 as a possible D gene (5 bases). The CDR3 is 15 amino acids. Germline CDR1 and CDR2: SGHVS and FNYEAQ. V was pared by 2 bases and J by 3 bases, with 11 bases between. The CDR3 reads CASSLISGINQPQHF. The CDR3 DNA reads as TGTGCCAGCAGCTTAATATCAGGGATCAATCAGCCCCAGCATTTT.

This clone was counted a single time. The chain employs TRBV27 and TRBJ1-2; D is uncertain. The CDR3 length is 15 residues. Germline V gives CDR1 MNHEY, CDR2 SMNVEV (reference sequence). V shed 6 bases and J shed 2 bases, with 16 bases lying between them. The CDR3 DNA reads as TGTGCCAGCAGCCCATTGGAAGGGATAAACTATGGCTACACCTTC. Translation gives CASSPLEGINYGYTF.

The gene calls are TRBV7-3 and TRBJ2-3, with D tentatively TRBD2 (7 bases). CDR3 length: 15 residues. Per germline, CDR1 SGHTA and CDR2 FQGTGA. Trimming pared 5 bases from V and 2 bases from J, leaving 14 bases between. The chain's CDR3 is CASSIRGAHTDTQYF. In nucleotides, the CDR3 is TGTGCCAGCAGCATCCGGGGGGCCCACACAGATACGCAGTATTTT.

This clone was found once. The chain has TRBV9 and TRBJ1-4, with 7 bases lining up with TRBD1. The length of the CDR3 is 14 residues. The V gene's germline CDR1 is SGDLS and CDR2 YYNGEE. V shed 4 bases and J 2 bases; nucleotides not matched to a gene: 2. CDR3 protein: CASSTQGTNEKLFF. CDR3 in DNA: TGTGCCAGCAGCACACAGGGGACTAATGAAAAACTGTTTTTT.

The chain has TRBV10-1 and TRBJ2-7, with D tentatively TRBD1 (6 bases). Trimming took 8 bases from V and 1 from J, leaving 6 bases between them. The CDR3 sequence is 11 residues long. Germline-derived CDR1 and CDR2 are WNHNN and SYGVQD (reference sequence). The CDR3 sequence is CASGTSYEQYF. The CDR3 nucleotides are TGCGCCAGCGGGACATCCTACGAGCAGTACTTC.

The V and J genes are TRBV2 and TRBJ2-6; D gene uncertain. The CDR3 loop spans 14 amino acids. Trimming left V 7 bases short and J 0 bases short, with 7 bases between. Germline V gives CDR1 SNHLY, CDR2 FYNNEI. DNA for the CDR3: TGTGCCAGCACCGCAGACTCTGGGGCCAACGTCCTGACTTTC. It specifies CASTADSGANVLTF.

The chain joins TRBV28 to TRBJ1-1; D is unresolved. In germline, CDR1 is MDHEN, CDR2 SYDVKM. The CDR3 is 14 amino acids. V was trimmed by 6 bases and J by 4 bases, leaving 15 bases between them. CDR3 region: CASSLSRAATEAFF. The DNA of the CDR3 is TGTGCCAGCAGCCTCAGCCGCGCGGCCACTGAAGCTTTCTTT.

This chain uses TRBV10-2 with TRBJ2-7; unclear D gene. Germline CDR1 is WSHSY and CDR2 is SAAADI. Deletions cut 2 bases from V and 1 base from J, with 6 bases between. The CDR3 covers 13 residues. CDR3 protein: CASSESRSYEQYF. CDR3 in DNA: TGCGCCAGCAGTGAGAGCAGGTCCTACGAGCAGTACTTC.

A few counts support this clone. J is TRBJ2-1 and V is TRBV5-6, with D uncertain. Germline-derived CDR1 and CDR2 are SGHDT and YYEEEE. The V end lost 2 bases, the J end lost 9 bases, and 18 bases lay between the germline ends. The CDR3 extends over 15 amino acids. CDR3 region: CASSFQRRLKGEQFF. DNA for the CDR3: TGTGCCAGCAGCTTTCAAAGGAGATTAAAGGGTGAGCAGTTCTTC.

Only one count was recorded for this clone. The chain recombines TRBV9 with TRBJ1-5; a possible D gene is TRBD1 (5 bases). The CDR3 is 14 amino acids. Trimming took off 0 bases at V and 4 bases at J, with 8 bases between the two ends. Germline-derived CDR1 and CDR2 are SGDLS and YYNGEE. The CDR3 is CASSVGWGNQPQHF. CDR3 nucleotides: TGTGCCAGCAGCGTAGGTTGGGGGAATCAGCCCCAGCATTTT. The complete variable domain, with remaining parts taken from reference TRBV9 and TRBJ1-5, reads DSGVTQTPKHLITATGQRVTLRCSPRSGDLSVYWYQQSLDQGLQFLIQYYNGEERAKGNILERFSAQQFPDLHSELNLSSLELGDSALYFCASSVGWGNQPQHFGDGTRLSIL.

The genes are TRBV5-4 and TRBJ1-2, with D uncertain. Germline-derived CDR1 and CDR2 are SGHNT and YYREEE (reference sequence). The CDR3 sequence is 16 residues long. V was trimmed by 2 bases and J by 4 bases, leaving 18 bases between them. The chain's CDR3 is CASSLYGSQVLYGYTF. The CDR3 DNA is TGTGCCAGCAGCTTATACGGCAGTCAAGTCCTCTATGGCTACACCTTC.

The genes are TRBV11-3 and TRBJ2-5, with a weak D call TRBD2 (6 bases). The CDR3 is made up of 13 amino acids. Deletions cut 6 bases from V and 1 base from J, with 9 bases between. Germline CDR1 SGHNT, CDR2 YENEEA. CDR3 in DNA: TGTGCCAGCAGTCTGGAGGGCCAAGAGACCCAGTACTTC. This translates into CASSLEGQETQYF. Complete variable domain (other parts from reference TRBV11-3 and TRBJ2-5): EAGVVQSPRYKIIEKKQPVAFWCNPISGHNTLYWYLQNLGQGPELLIRYENEEAVDDSQLPKDRFSAERLKGVDSTLKIQPAELGDSAVYLCASSLEGQETQYFGPGTRLLVL.

V is TRBV7-2 and J is TRBJ2-3, with 7 bases fitting TRBD1. Germline V gene data show CDR1 as SGHTA and CDR2 as FQGNSA. The CDR3 covers 13 residues. Trimming removed 8 bases from V and 7 bases from J; junction bases left unmatched: 9. DNA of the CDR3: TGTGCCAGCTCCTCCGGACAGGCCAATACGCAGTATTTT. The encoded protein is CASSSGQANTQYF. The full variable domain, with the rest looked up from reference TRBV7-2 and TRBJ2-3, is GAGVSQSPSNKVTEKGKDVELRCDPISGHTALYWYRQSLGQGLEFLIYFQGNSAPDKSGLPSDRFSAERTGGSVSTLTIQRTQQEDSAVYLCASSSGQANTQYFGPGTRLTVL.

V and J are TRBV6-1 and TRBJ2-7; D is uncertain. CDR1 and CDR2 (germline): MNHNS, SASEGT. V lost 1 base and J 4 bases, leaving 8 bases between the germline ends. The CDR3 spans 13 residues. The chain's CDR3 is CASSEVPGYEQYF. For the CDR3, the DNA is TGTGCCAGCAGTGAAGTTCCCGGGTACGAGCAGTACTTC.

This chain joins TRBV9 and TRBJ2-1; D is ambiguous. The germline CDR1 and CDR2 sequences are SGDLS and YYNGEE. The CDR3 is 12 amino acids. Trimming pared 5 bases from V and 6 bases from J, leaving 9 bases between. As DNA, the CDR3 is TGTGCCAGCAGGTCCGACTTCAATGAGCAGTTCTTC. Translation: CASRSDFNEQFF.